A selection of T cell receptor beta chains follows, all from one sample in a study of human T cells and chemical hapten exposure. From the RACE reads, TCRdb called clonotypes with MiXCR, one entry per CDR3 protein. The sample consists of around 92,000 distinct CDR3 sequences, 9.5% to 14% of them appearing once. The sample here was whole blood, taken in connection with sensitization to the hapten diphenylcyclopropenone (DPC). The receptors derive from an older woman with alopecia areata. Some clones in this sample may be carry-over from other donors' samples. Both conserved end residues are part of each CDR3. A D gene is named only where the DNA matches it firmly. The listing skips clone size in some rows; elsewhere it reads once, few, many or a size class.

v_gene: TRBV29-1; j_gene: TRBJ1-1; d_gene: TRBD1; abundance: .; CDR3nt: TGCAGCGTTGCCCGGACAGGGGGCCTACTGGAAGCTTTCTTT; CDR3aa: CSVARTGGLLEAFF
v_gene: TRBV11-2; j_gene: TRBJ2-7; d_gene: TRBD1; abundance: many; CDR3nt: TGTGCCAGCAGTTCGACAGGGGGCCTAAACTACGAGCAGTACTTC; CDR3aa: CASSSTGGLNYEQYF
v_gene: TRBV10-1; j_gene: TRBJ1-2; d_gene: TRBD1; abundance: many; CDR3nt: TGCGCCAGCAGTGAGTCTAAGGACAGGGGACTTGACTATGGCTACACCTTC; CDR3aa: CASSESKDRGLDYGYTF
v_gene: TRBV20-1; j_gene: TRBJ2-3; d_gene: TRBD2; abundance: many; CDR3nt: TGCAGTGCGGAAGCGGGGGCGACAGATACGCAGTATTTT; CDR3aa: CSAEAGATDTQYF
v_gene: TRBV6-2/TRBV6-3; j_gene: TRBJ2-3; d_gene: .; abundance: many; CDR3nt: TGTGCCAGCAGTTACGGACGGGGAAATACGCAGTATTTT; CDR3aa: CASSYGRGNTQYF
v_gene: TRBV30; j_gene: TRBJ2-1; d_gene: .; abundance: many; CDR3nt: TGTGCCGGAGGGCGCGGGTATGAGCAGTTCTTC; CDR3aa: CAGGRGYEQFF
v_gene: TRBV5-5; j_gene: TRBJ1-2; d_gene: .; abundance: .; CDR3nt: TGTGCCAGCAGCAGACAGAACTATGGCTACACCTTC; CDR3aa: CASSRQNYGYTF
v_gene: TRBV18; j_gene: TRBJ2-5; d_gene: .; abundance: many; CDR3nt: TGTGCCAGCTCCATAGGGGACCAAGAGACCCAGTACTTC; CDR3aa: CASSIGDQETQYF
v_gene: TRBV7-9; j_gene: TRBJ2-7; d_gene: .; abundance: few; CDR3nt: TGTGCCAGCAGCTTAGCGTGGGCCCCCGGTTCGGAGCAGTACTTC; CDR3aa: CASSLAWAPGSEQYF
v_gene: TRBV7-9; j_gene: TRBJ1-2; d_gene: .; abundance: many; CDR3nt: TGTGCCAGCAGCTTAAATTTTCGGGACAACCTTAACTATGGCTACACCTTC; CDR3aa: CASSLNFRDNLNYGYTF
v_gene: TRBV6-6; j_gene: TRBJ1-6; d_gene: TRBD1; abundance: many; CDR3nt: TGTGCCAGCAGTTACGGGGGACAGGGCAGGCCACCCCTCCACTTT; CDR3aa: CASSYGGQGRPPLHF
v_gene: TRBV20-1; j_gene: TRBJ2-3; d_gene: .; abundance: many; CDR3nt: TGCAGTGCTCCCCCGGGGGTCACAGATACGCAGTATTTT; CDR3aa: CSAPPGVTDTQYF
v_gene: TRBV5-1; j_gene: TRBJ1-2; d_gene: TRBD1; abundance: many; CDR3nt: TGCGCCAGCAAGGTCGTTTCGGGACAGGTGGACGGCTACACCTTC; CDR3aa: CASKVVSGQVDGYTF